A single sample is the source of the 29 T cell receptor beta chains below, sequenced in a study of T cell responses to AZD1222 COVID-19 vaccine. Sequencing was performed with immunoSEQ multiplex PCR; in TCRdb, only in-frame clones are kept and a portion is missing. The sample holds some 100,000 clones, around 89% seen once. Sequencing was performed on peripheral blood, taken 28 days after the second AZD1222 dose. These receptors all stem from an adult who received the AZD1222 COVID-19 vaccine.

The gene calls are TRBV4-2 and TRBJ2-7; D unclear. The CDR3 extends over 14 amino acids. Looked up from germline, CDR1 is LGHNA and CDR2 is YNFKEQ. Trimming removed 1 base at V and 2 bases at J, with 9 bases between. Here the CDR3 DNA reads TGTGCCAGCAGCCAAGCCGACACAGCCTACGAGCAGTACTTC. It translates to CASSQADTAYEQYF.

This chain joins TRBV9 and TRBJ1-2; the D gene is possibly TRBD1 (5 bases). The germline V and J ends were trimmed by 2 bases and 5 bases, with 13 bases remaining between them. The germline V gene has CDR1 SGDLS and CDR2 YYNGEE. The length of the CDR3 is 14 residues. As DNA, the CDR3 is TGTGCCAGCAGCGTCCAGGGACGGAATTATGGCTACACCTTC. It is translated as CASSVQGRNYGYTF.

The chain links TRBV29-1 to TRBJ2-1, with no clear D. Germline CDR1 reads SQVTM; CDR2 reads ANQGSEA. Trimming took off 4 bases at V and 0 bases at J, with 10 bases between the two ends. The CDR3 length is 14 residues. CDR3 loop: CSVVTVSSYNEQFF. The CDR3 nucleotides read TGCAGCGTTGTAACGGTGAGCTCCTACAATGAGCAGTTCTTC.

The rearrangement uses TRBV5-1 and TRBJ2-7; 13 positions agree with TRBD2. This CDR3 spans 16 amino acids. V lost 4 bases, J lost 2 bases, and 6 bases stayed unmatched. Germline V gene sequence: CDR1 SGHRS, CDR2 YFSETQ. DNA of the CDR3: TGCGCCAGCAGCACCACTAGCGGGGGGGTTGCCTACGAGCAGTACTTC. Protein product: CASSTTSGGVAYEQYF. The variable domain in full, with the rest retrieved from reference TRBV5-1 and TRBJ2-7, is KAGVTQTPRYLIKTRGQQVTLSCSPISGHRSVSWYQQTPGQGLQFLFEYFSETQRNKGNFPGRFSGRQFSNSRSEMNVSTLELGDSALYLCASSTTSGGVAYEQYFGPGTRLTVT.

The chain carries TRBV6-5 and TRBJ1-1, with TRBD1 identical over 7 bases. The germline V gene has CDR1 MNHEY and CDR2 SVGAGI. This CDR3 region has 15 residues. Trimming cost V 5 bases and J 4 bases; bases outside gene matches: 10. For the CDR3, the DNA is TGTGCCAGCAGTAGCCGACAGGGTGTTGGCACTGAAGCTTTCTTT. As protein: CASSSRQGVGTEAFF.

The chain uses TRBV5-1 and TRBJ2-5, with D perhaps TRBD1 or TRBD2 (5 bases each). This CDR3 has 15 amino acids. Germline V CDR1 and CDR2: SGHRS, YFSETQ. V was cut by 7 bases and J by 7 bases, with 23 bases left in between. CDR3 DNA sequence: TGCGCCAGCTTCCGGGACCCTAATACGGTCGGGACCCAGTACTTC. Translated, it gives CASFRDPNTVGTQYF.

The chain joins TRBV10-2 to TRBJ1-1; TRBD1 is a possible D gene (5 bases). V lost 3 bases to trimming and J lost 5 bases, with 10 bases between them. This CDR3 has 13 residues. The germline gives CDR1 WSHSY, CDR2 SAAADI. The CDR3 DNA follows: TGCGCCAGCAGTGAACCAGGGAGAACTGAAGCTTTCTTT. Its translation is CASSEPGRTEAFF.

V gene TRBV18 combines with J gene TRBJ1-2; no clear D gene. This CDR3 spans 12 amino acids. With 2 bases removed from V and 3 bases from J, the gap between germline ends came to 4 bases. Germline CDR1 reads KGHSH; CDR2 reads LQKENI. CDR3 sequence (DNA): TGTGCCAGCTCACCAGGGGACTATGGCTACACCTTC. Translation gives CASSPGDYGYTF.

The chain is built from TRBV12-3 or TRBV12-4 and TRBJ1-2; D may be TRBD1 (5 bases). The CDR3 runs 13 residues. Trimming pared 6 bases from V and 4 bases from J, leaving 12 bases between. The CDR3 is CASSPVGGYGYTF. In nucleotides, the CDR3 is TGTGCCAGCAGCCCGGTGGGGGGCTATGGCTACACCTTC.

The rearrangement uses TRBV19 and TRBJ1-5; 7 positions match TRBD1. J gave up 1 base and V 3 bases, and 3 bases lay outside the gene matches. The CDR3 has 15 residues. The germline V gene has CDR1 LNHDA and CDR2 SQIVND (reference sequence). CDR3 residues: CASSILQGSNQPQHF. The DNA of the CDR3 is TGTGCCAGTAGTATTCTACAGGGGAGCAATCAGCCCCAGCATTTT.

The V gene is TRBV9, the J gene TRBJ1-2, with 7 bases aligning to TRBD1. Germline V gene sequence: CDR1 SGDLS, CDR2 YYNGEE. CDR3 length equals 14 residues. V lost 4 bases and J lost 2; bases outside the gene matches: 5. CDR3 DNA: TGTGCCAGCAGCACCCTGACAGGGAACTATGGCTACACCTTC. Translated: CASSTLTGNYGYTF.

The chain recombines TRBV7-9 with TRBJ2-7; D possibly corresponds to TRBD2 (5 bases). Trimming pared 5 bases from V and 2 bases from J, leaving 19 bases between. CDR1 SEHNR and CDR2 FQNEAQ come from the germline V gene (reference sequence). CDR3 length: 16 amino acids. The DNA for the CDR3 is TGTGCCAGCAGCCGACCTCGGGATCATTTGGCCTACGAGCAGTACTTC. This codes for CASSRPRDHLAYEQYF.

The chain has TRBV5-3 and TRBJ1-3; TRBD1 is a possible D gene (6 bases). TRBV5-3 is filed as an ORF, its function uncertain. V lost 4 bases and J 0 bases, leaving 26 bases between the germline ends. The CDR3 has 20 amino acids. The CDR3 loop is CARSVYRVVGGGRSGNTIYF. In DNA, the CDR3 is TGTGCCAGAAGCGTCTACAGGGTTGTGGGCGGTGGGCGCTCTGGAAACACCATATATTTT.

This clone came up once. J is TRBJ2-3 and V is TRBV7-8; D is unclear. Trimming stripped 5 bases from V and 2 bases from J, with 5 bases between. This CDR3 spans 12 amino acids. The germline V gene has CDR1 SGHVS and CDR2 FQNEAQ. In DNA form, the CDR3 reads TGTGCCAGCAGCACCAACACAGATACGCAGTATTTT. Translating gives CASSTNTDTQYF.

The genes are TRBV5-1 and TRBJ2-1, with D perhaps matching TRBD2 (5 bases). Trimming cost V 2 bases and J 0 bases, with 9 bases left between them. Germline CDR1 SGHRS, CDR2 YFSETQ. There are 15 residues in the CDR3. The CDR3 region is CASSFDGVSYNEQFF. CDR3 DNA: TGCGCCAGCAGCTTCGACGGGGTCTCCTACAATGAGCAGTTCTTC. Together with reference TRBV5-1 and TRBJ2-1, the CDR3 gives the full variable domain: KAGVTQTPRYLIKTRGQQVTLSCSPISGHRSVSWYQQTPGQGLQFLFEYFSETQRNKGNFPGRFSGRQFSNSRSEMNVSTLELGDSALYLCASSFDGVSYNEQFFGPGTRLTVL.

The V call is TRBV7-9, the J call TRBJ1-2; 8 bases map to TRBD1. With V trimmed by 3 bases and J by 1 base, 13 bases remained unmatched. Germline V lookup: CDR1 SEHNR, CDR2 FQNEAQ (reference sequence). CDR3 length: 18 amino acids. CDR3 DNA sequence: TGTGCCAGCAGCTTTAGTTGGTCGGACAGGGACAATAACTATGGCTACACCTTC. It is translated as CASSFSWSDRDNNYGYTF. Full variable domain (missing parts from reference TRBV7-9 and TRBJ1-2): DTGVSQNPRHKITKRGQNVTFRCDPISEHNRLYWYRQTLGQGPEFLTYFQNEAQLEKSRLLSDRFSAERPKGSFSTLEIQRTEQGDSAMYLCASSFSWSDRDNNYGYTFGSGTRLTVV.

V and J are TRBV27 and TRBJ2-7, with D perhaps matching TRBD1 (5 bases). The CDR3 runs 14 residues. V lost 3 bases, J lost 5 bases, and 14 bases lay in between. Germline V gene data show CDR1 as MNHEY and CDR2 as SMNVEV (reference sequence). In DNA, the CDR3 is TGTGCCAGCAGTTTGGACATTACCTACCACGAGCAGTACTTC. This translates into CASSLDITYHEQYF.

This chain uses TRBV4-1 with TRBJ1-4; no clear D gene. Germline CDR1 and CDR2: MGHRA and YSYEKL. V gave up 1 base and J gave up 3 bases, with 15 bases separating them. CDR3 length: 17 residues. CDR3 residues: CASSQAEKQSANEKLFF. CDR3 bases: TGCGCCAGCAGCCAAGCCGAGAAACAGTCAGCTAATGAAAAACTGTTTTTT.

The chain carries TRBV6-2 or TRBV6-3 and TRBJ1-6; TRBD1 matches 8 bases. The ends lost 1 base at V and 9 bases at J; junction bases unmatched: 5. The germline gives CDR1 MNHEY, CDR2 SVGEGT. This CDR3 contains 15 residues. Here the CDR3 DNA reads TGTGCCAGCAGTTACTTGACAGGGGTGGTTTCACCCCTCCACTTT. This codes for CASSYLTGVVSPLHF.

The chain links TRBV11-2 to TRBJ2-1, with 12 positions matching TRBD2. Germline V gene sequence: CDR1 SGHAT, CDR2 FQNNGV. With V trimmed by 5 bases and J by 4 bases, 6 bases remained unmatched. This CDR3 has 16 residues. The CDR3 nucleotides are TGTGCCAGCAGCAATCTAGCGGGAGGGCCTTACAATGAGCAGTTCTTC. It yields the protein CASSNLAGGPYNEQFF.

The chain links TRBV6-5 to TRBJ1-1; no clear D. V lost 4 bases and J 3 bases, leaving 9 bases between the germline ends. CDR3 size: 13 residues. Germline loops: CDR1 MNHEY, CDR2 SVGAGI. The CDR3 sequence is CASSWTEDTEAFF. DNA for the CDR3: TGTGCCAGCAGTTGGACGGAAGACACTGAAGCTTTCTTT.

The V gene is TRBV18, the J gene TRBJ1-5, with 8 bases that match TRBD1. The CDR3 has 15 residues. Germline assignment: CDR1 KGHSH and CDR2 LQKENI. The V segment lost 6 bases and the J segment 5 bases; nucleotides outside the gene matches: 9. The CDR3 protein is CASSPESGGHQPQHF. The CDR3 region has the DNA TGTGCCAGCTCCCCCGAATCAGGGGGCCATCAGCCCCAGCATTTT.

The CDR3 spells CASSEIGLFDGYTF. CDR3 sequence (DNA): TGTGCCAGCAGTGAAATAGGGCTGTTTGATGGCTACACCTTC. The chain employs TRBV6-1 and TRBJ1-2; D ambiguous. Germline CDR1 is MNHNS and CDR2 is SASEGT. CDR3 size: 14 residues. Trimming cost V 2 bases and J 6 bases, with 13 bases left between them.

The rearrangement links TRBV6-5 to TRBJ1-5; the match to TRBD1 covers 8 bases. Germline V gene lookup returns CDR1 MNHEY and CDR2 SVGAGI. This CDR3 region has 16 residues. The V gene end was trimmed by 0 bases and the J gene end by 7 bases; junction bases not matched to a gene: 8. This chain's CDR3 is CASSYSDGQGLQPQHF. The DNA of the CDR3 is TGTGCCAGCAGTTACTCGGACGGACAGGGTCTGCAGCCCCAGCATTTT.

The chain couples TRBV30 to TRBJ2-3, with D possibly being TRBD2 (5 bases). The CDR3 consists of 13 residues. Deletions cut 0 bases from V and 4 bases from J, with 8 bases between. The germline gives CDR1 GTSNPN, CDR2 SVGIG (reference sequence). The CDR3 nucleotides read TGTGCCTGGAGTGTACTAGAGCCAGATACGCAGTATTTT. Protein: CAWSVLEPDTQYF.

The V gene is TRBV4-2, the J gene TRBJ2-1; D is uncertain. This CDR3 comprises 14 residues. Germline CDR1 LGHNA, CDR2 YNFKEQ. Trimming left V 0 bases short and J 8 bases short, with 11 bases between. The CDR3: CASSQERRGDEQFF. In DNA, the CDR3 is TGTGCCAGCAGCCAAGAAAGGAGAGGAGATGAGCAGTTCTTC.

The chain has TRBV19 and TRBJ2-7; D may be TRBD1 (8 bases). The V and J ends lost 5 bases and 7 bases respectively, with 18 bases between them. The CDR3 is 14 residues long. Per the germline V gene, CDR1 is LNHDA and CDR2 is SQIVND (reference sequence). CDR3 sequence (DNA): TGTGCCAGTAGTCAGGGGGGGACAGGAGGGGAGCAGTACTTC. It yields the protein CASSQGGTGGEQYF.

This clone was seen a handful of times. This chain uses TRBV5-6 with TRBJ1-4; D remains unclear. Germline V CDR1 and CDR2: SGHDT, YYEEEE. The CDR3 is 13 amino acids. The V gene lost 2 bases and the J gene lost 7 bases, with 9 bases spanning the gap. The CDR3 nucleotides read TGTGCCAGCAGCTTTGGGGTCGGTGAAAAACTGTTTTTT. It yields the protein CASSFGVGEKLFF.

The chain links TRBV7-2 to TRBJ1-1, with TRBD1 as a possible D gene (5 bases). The CDR3 is made up of 14 amino acids. Germline V gene lookup returns CDR1 SGHTA and CDR2 FQGNSA. Trimming stripped 1 base from V and 6 bases from J, with 12 bases between. CDR3 sequence: CASSLGGRSSEAFF. CDR3 in DNA: TGTGCCAGCAGCTTAGGGGGACGTTCATCTGAAGCTTTCTTT.